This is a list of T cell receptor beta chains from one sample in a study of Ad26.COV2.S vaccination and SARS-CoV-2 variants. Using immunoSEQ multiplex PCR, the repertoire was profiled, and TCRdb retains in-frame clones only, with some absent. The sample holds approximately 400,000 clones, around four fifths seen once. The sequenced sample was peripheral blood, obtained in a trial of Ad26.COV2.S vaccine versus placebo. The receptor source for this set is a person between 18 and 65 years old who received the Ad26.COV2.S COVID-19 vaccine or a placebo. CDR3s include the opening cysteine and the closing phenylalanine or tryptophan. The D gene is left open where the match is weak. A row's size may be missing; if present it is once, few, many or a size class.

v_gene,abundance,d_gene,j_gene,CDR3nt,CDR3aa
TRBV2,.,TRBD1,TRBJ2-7,TGTGCCAGCAGTGTCCAGGGGGCAGGCGAGCAGTACTTC,CASSVQGAGEQYF
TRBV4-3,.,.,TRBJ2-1,TGCGCCAGCAGCCAAGAAACAGGCGAAGGTCAGCCCTCCTACAATGAGCAGTTCTTC,CASSQETGEGQPSYNEQFF
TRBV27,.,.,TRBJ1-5,TGTGCCAGCAGCCGAGCAGGACAGAGCTTTAGCAATCAGCCCCAGCATTTT,CASSRAGQSFSNQPQHF
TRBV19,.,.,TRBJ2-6,TGTGCCAGTAGCCAACAGGGCACCGGGGCCAACGTCCTGACTTTC,CASSQQGTGANVLTF
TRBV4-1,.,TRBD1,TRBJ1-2,TGCGCCAGCAGCCAAGGGGGTACGGGCAGGGGGCATCAGGGCTACACCTTC,CASSQGGTGRGHQGYTF
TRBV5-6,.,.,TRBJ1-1,TGTGCCAGCAGCTTGACAGACAACACTGAAGCTTTCTTT,CASSLTDNTEAFF
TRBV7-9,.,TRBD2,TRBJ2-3,TGTGCCAGCAGCCTAGACGGGACTAGCTATTACACAGATACGCAGTATTTT,CASSLDGTSYYTDTQYF
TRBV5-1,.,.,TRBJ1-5,TGCGCCAGCAGCAGGGACGTGGGGCAGCCCCAGCATTTT,CASSRDVGQPQHF
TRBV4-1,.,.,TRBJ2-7,TGCGCCAGCAGTCAAAAGGGAGCCTACGAGCAGTACTTC,CASSQKGAYEQYF
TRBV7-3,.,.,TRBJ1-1,TGTGCCAGCAGTCAGGGACTTATGAACACTGAAGCTTTCTTT,CASSQGLMNTEAFF
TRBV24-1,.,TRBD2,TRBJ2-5,TGTGCCACCAGTATGGGGTTAGCGGGAAAAGAGACCCAGTACTTC,CATSMGLAGKETQYF
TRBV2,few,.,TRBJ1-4,TGTGCCAGCAGTGAAGGGGACGGTGAAAAACTGTTTTTT,CASSEGDGEKLFF
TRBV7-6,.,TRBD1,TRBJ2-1,TGTGCCAGCAGCCCTCGGACAGGGGGCATCGATGAGCAGTTCTTC,CASSPRTGGIDEQFF
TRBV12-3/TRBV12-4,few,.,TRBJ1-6,TGTGCCAGCAGTCTGGGGATTAATTCACCCCTCCACTTT,CASSLGINSPLHF
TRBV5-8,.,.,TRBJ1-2,TGTGCCAGCAGCTTGGCCGGGCGTCCGGGGAGCTATGGCTACACCTTC,CASSLAGRPGSYGYTF
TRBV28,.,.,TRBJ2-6,TGTGCCAGCAGTTTATCTGGGGCCAACGTCCTGACTTTC,CASSLSGANVLTF
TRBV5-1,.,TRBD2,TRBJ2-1,TGCGCCAGCAGCACAACGCTAGCGGGAGGGCCTGGGGCCTACAATGAGCAGTTCTTC,CASSTTLAGGPGAYNEQFF
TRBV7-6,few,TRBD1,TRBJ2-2,TGTGCCAGCAGTTATACAGGGGGCGGGGAGCTGTTTTTT,CASSYTGGGELFF
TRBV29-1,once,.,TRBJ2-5,TGCAGCGTTAGGGGTCTAGGAAGTACTGGGTATCAAGAGACCCAGTACTTC,CSVRGLGSTGYQETQYF